This T cell receptor beta chain emerged from a study of vaccination and CD4 T cells after COVID-19. Study context: Each post-COVID sample was drawn after diagnosis, and the median interval was approximately 100 days (range 35 to 161).

This clonotype was counted only a few times. Its antigen is as yet unknown. The sample's treatment: roughly 10-day PBMC culture with coronavirus spike peptide pools or control peptides (ViraFEST assay). Trimming cost V 2 bases and J 9 bases, with 8 bases left between them. CDR1 and CDR2 from the germline V gene are SGHAT and FQNNGV. The CDR3 contains 13 residues. Study conclusions and caveats: The median count of SARS-CoV-2-reactive clonotypes rose from about 20 to 38, not significantly.

Sequencing of cultured CD4+ T cell DNA used the Oncomine TCR Beta short-read assay. One entry per CDR3 protein results from TCRdb running MiXCR on the PCR reads. The sample includes about 29,000 distinct CDR3 sequences, 62% of them seen just once. This TCR was recovered from a human donor who received a COVID-19 vaccine. The sample here was CD4+ T cells from blood, cultured in vitro, taken after SARS-CoV-2 vaccination. The chain carries TRBV11-2 and TRBJ1-6; D not certain. In nucleotides, the CDR3 is TGTGCCAGCAGCTTAAGCCGGCCTTCACCCCTCCACTTT. Translation: CASSLSRPSPLHF.